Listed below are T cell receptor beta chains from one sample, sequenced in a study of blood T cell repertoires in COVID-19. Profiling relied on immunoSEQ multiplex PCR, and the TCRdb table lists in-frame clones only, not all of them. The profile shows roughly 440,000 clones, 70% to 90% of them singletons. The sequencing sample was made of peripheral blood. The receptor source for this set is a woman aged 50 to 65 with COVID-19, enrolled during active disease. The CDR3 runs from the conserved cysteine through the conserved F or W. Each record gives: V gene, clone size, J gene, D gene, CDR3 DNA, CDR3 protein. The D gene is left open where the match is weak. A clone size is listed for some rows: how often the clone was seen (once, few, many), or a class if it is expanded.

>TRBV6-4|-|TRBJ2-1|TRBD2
TGTGCCAGCAGTGACTCGACTAGCGGGTCCTCCTACAATGAGCAGTTCTTC
CASSDSTSGSSYNEQFF
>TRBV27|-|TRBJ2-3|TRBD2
TGTGCCAGCAGTTTATTGGGACTAGCGGGGGTCTCCTTCACAGATACGCAGTATTTT
CASSLLGLAGVSFTDTQYF
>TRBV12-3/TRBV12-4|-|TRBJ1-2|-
TGTGCCAGCAGTTTCGGGAACTATGGCTACACCTTC
CASSFGNYGYTF
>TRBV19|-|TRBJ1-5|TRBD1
TGTGCCAGTAGTACCGACAGGGACTCTCAGCCCCAGCATTTT
CASSTDRDSQPQHF
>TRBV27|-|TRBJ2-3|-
TGTGCCAGCAGTTTATTTAACGGGGATACGCAGTATTTT
CASSLFNGDTQYF
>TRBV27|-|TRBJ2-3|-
TGTGCCAGCAGTACGGCAGGTCGGGGGTATTTT
CASSTAGRGYF
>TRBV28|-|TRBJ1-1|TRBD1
TGTGCCAGCAGCCGGACAGGGGGCACTGAAGCTTTCTTT
CASSRTGGTEAFF
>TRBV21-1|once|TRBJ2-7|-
TGTGCCAGCAGGGGGACAGGGGAATTCTACGAGCAGTACTTC
CASRGTGEFYEQYF
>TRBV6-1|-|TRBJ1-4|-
TGTGCCAGCAGTGAAGGGGCAGGAGGACTTGAAAAACTGTTTTTT
CASSEGAGGLEKLFF
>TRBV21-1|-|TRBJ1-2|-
TGTGCCAGCAGGAACTGGGCAGGGGATAACTATGGCTACACCTTC
CASRNWAGDNYGYTF
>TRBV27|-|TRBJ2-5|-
TGTGCCAGCAGCGAATTCCGGGGGTCAGAGACCCAGTACTTC
CASSEFRGSETQYF
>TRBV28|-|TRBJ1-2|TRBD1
TGTGCCAGCAGTCCCCGGGACAGGGGGCGGGATGGCTACACCTTC
CASSPRDRGRDGYTF
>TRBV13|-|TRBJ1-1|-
TGTGCCAGCAGCTCCCCCAGTGAGCGGGGTGAAGCTTTCTTT
CASSSPSERGEAFF
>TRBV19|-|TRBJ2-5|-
TGTGCCAGTAGTCCCCCCGGGGAGACCCAGTACTTC
CASSPPGETQYF
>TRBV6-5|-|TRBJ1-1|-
TGTGCCAGCAGAAACCCCAGGGTTGGAACTGAAGCTTTCTTT
CASRNPRVGTEAFF
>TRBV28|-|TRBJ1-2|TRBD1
TGTGCCAGCAGTACCCAGGGGGCGTTTAACTATGGCTACACCTTC
CASSTQGAFNYGYTF
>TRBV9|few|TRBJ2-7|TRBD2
TGTGCCAGCAGCCCCCACGGGCGGGGGGCCGCCTACGAGCAGTACTTC
CASSPHGRGAAYEQYF
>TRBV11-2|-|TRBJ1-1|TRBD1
TGTGCCAGCAGCCCAGGGACAGGGGAAGGCACTGAAGCTTTCTTT
CASSPGTGEGTEAFF
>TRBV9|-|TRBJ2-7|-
TGTGCCAGCAGCGTCGACTACGGGACACCCTCCTACGAGCAGTACTTC
CASSVDYGTPSYEQYF
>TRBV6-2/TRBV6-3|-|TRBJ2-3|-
TGTGCCAGCAGCTCTCTAATGTTCTCCGAGTATTTT
CASSSLMFSEYF
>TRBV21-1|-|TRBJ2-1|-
TGTGCCAGCAGCAAATGCCCCGGGGGGAACTCCTACAATGAGCAGTTCTTC
CASSKCPGGNSYNEQFF
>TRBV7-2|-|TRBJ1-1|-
TGTGCCAGCAGCATTTACAGTATAATGAACACTGAAGCTTTCTTT
CASSIYSIMNTEAFF
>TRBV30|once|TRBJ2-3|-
TGTGCCTGGAGTGTCTGGGGGGGGGCAAAAGATACGCAGTATTTT
CAWSVWGGAKDTQYF
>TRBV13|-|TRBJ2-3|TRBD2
TGTGCCAGCAGATCCGGGACTAGCGGTGCAGATACGCAGTATTTT
CASRSGTSGADTQYF
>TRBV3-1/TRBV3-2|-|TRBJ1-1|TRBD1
TGTGCCACATCCCGGGACAGGGGGCTCGCTGAAGCTTTCTTT
CATSRDRGLAEAFF
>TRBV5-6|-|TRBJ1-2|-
TGTGCCAGCAGCTTGATGGGAGAAAATGGCTACACCTTC
CASSLMGENGYTF
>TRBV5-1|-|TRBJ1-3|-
TGCGCCAGCAGCTTGGCTGGGAGCTCTGGAAACACCATATATTTT
CASSLAGSSGNTIYF
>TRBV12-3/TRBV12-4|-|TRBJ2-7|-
TGTGCCAGCAGTTTGCGAGAACGGCAGTACTTC
CASSLRERQYF
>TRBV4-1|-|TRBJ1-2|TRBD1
TGCGCCAGCAGCGGGACAGGGGGAGATGGCTACACCTTC
CASSGTGGDGYTF
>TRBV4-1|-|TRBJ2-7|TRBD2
TGCGCCAGCAGCCAAGAAGGACTAGCGGGGGGTTACGAGCAGTACTTC
CASSQEGLAGGYEQYF
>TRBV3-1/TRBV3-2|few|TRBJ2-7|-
TGTGCCAGCAGCCAAGGCGTCTCTGCGAGGGAGCAGTACTTC
CASSQGVSAREQYF
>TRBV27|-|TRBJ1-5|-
TGTGCCAGCAGTTTGGGGACACTTATCGGGCAGCCCCAGCATTTT
CASSLGTLIGQPQHF
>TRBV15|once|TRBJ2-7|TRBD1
TGTGCCACCAGCATCTCGGGACAGGTGGGCGAGCAGTACTTC
CATSISGQVGEQYF
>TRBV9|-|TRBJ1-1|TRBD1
TGTGCCAGCAGCCCCCGAGGACAGGGAGCTGAAGCTTTCTTT
CASSPRGQGAEAFF
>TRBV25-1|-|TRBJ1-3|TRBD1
TGTGCCAGCAGACCACAGGGGTTTAGCGGAAACACCATATATTTT
CASRPQGFSGNTIYF
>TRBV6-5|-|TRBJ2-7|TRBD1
TGTGCCAGCAGTCCTCCCGGGACAGGCCCGAACGGGCAGTACTTC
CASSPPGTGPNGQYF
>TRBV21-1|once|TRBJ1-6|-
TGTGCCAGCAGCAAAGGAACCCTCGGGAATTCACCCCTCCACTTT
CASSKGTLGNSPLHF
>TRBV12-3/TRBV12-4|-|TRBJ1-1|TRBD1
TGTGCCAGCAGCTCTACAGGGGGTACTGAAGCTTTCTTT
CASSSTGGTEAFF
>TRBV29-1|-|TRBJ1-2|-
TGCAGCGTTCTGGGAGCTCGAGGCTACACCTTC
CSVLGARGYTF
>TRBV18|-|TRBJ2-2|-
TGTGCCAGCTCACCCATGCTAGCAAGCACCGGGGAGCTGTTTTTT
CASSPMLASTGELFF
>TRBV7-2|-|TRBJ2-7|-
TGTGCCAGCAGCTTACTCGTCTACGAGCAGTACTTC
CASSLLVYEQYF
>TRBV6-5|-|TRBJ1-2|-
TGTGCCAGCAGTTACGCGGCCGGCTATGGCTACACCTTC
CASSYAAGYGYTF
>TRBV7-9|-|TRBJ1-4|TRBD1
TGTGCCAGCAGCCGACCGGGGACAGGGTTGGAAAAACTGTTTTTT
CASSRPGTGLEKLFF
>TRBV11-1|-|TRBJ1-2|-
TGTGCCAGCAGCTTAGCCCCAGGGCTTCCCTATGGCTACACCTTC
CASSLAPGLPYGYTF
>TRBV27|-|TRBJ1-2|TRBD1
TGTGCCAGCAGTTCCGGGACAGGCGACCCTGCCAACTATGGCTACACCTTC
CASSSGTGDPANYGYTF